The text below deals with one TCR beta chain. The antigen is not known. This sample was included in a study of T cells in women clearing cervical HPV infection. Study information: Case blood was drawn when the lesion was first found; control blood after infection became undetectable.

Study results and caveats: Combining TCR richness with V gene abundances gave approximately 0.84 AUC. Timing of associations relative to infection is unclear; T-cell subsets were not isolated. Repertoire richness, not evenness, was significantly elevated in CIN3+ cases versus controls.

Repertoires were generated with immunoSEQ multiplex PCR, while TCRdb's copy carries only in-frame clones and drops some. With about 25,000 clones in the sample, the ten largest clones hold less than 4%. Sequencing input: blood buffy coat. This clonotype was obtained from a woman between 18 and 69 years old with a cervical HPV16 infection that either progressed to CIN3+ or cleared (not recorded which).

CDR3 loop: CASRPLAGGGETQYF. The DNA read from the CDR3 is TGTGCCAGCAGACCATTAGCGGGGGGAGGGGAGACC. The gene calls are TRBV6-2 or TRBV6-3 and TRBJ2-5; 10 bases line up with TRBD2. The read ends 3 residues shy of where the CDR3 ends; the end is completed using the germline J gene. CDR3 length: 15 residues. Per germline, CDR1 MNHEY and CDR2 SVGEGT. V dropped 6 bases and J dropped 5; count of bases not matched to a gene: 9.